The rows below give T cell receptor beta chains drawn from one sample of a study of shared clonotypes between healthy human individuals. Profiled with immunoSEQ multiplex PCR; TCRdb holds only in-frame clones, not every one. The profile shows around 700,000 clones, about 74% of them singletons. What was sequenced was memory CD4+ T cells sorted from blood. These receptors were obtained from a woman aged 25 to 39 in good health. Both conserved end residues are part of each CDR3. A D gene is named only where the DNA matches it firmly. Size is stated for part of the rows, as once, few or many counts, or as a class when the clone is expanded.

DNA	CDR3	J	V	size	D
TGTGCCAGCAGTTACGCGCGGGGGCCTTCACAAGAGACCCAGTACTTC	CASSYARGPSQETQYF	TRBJ2-5	TRBV6-5	once	NA
TGTGCCAGCGGGACAGGGAGTGATTTGGGGACCCAGTACTTC	CASGTGSDLGTQYF	TRBJ2-5	TRBV19	NA	TRBD1
TGTGCCAGCAGTCGACTAGCCAATGAGCAGTTCTTC	CASSRLANEQFF	TRBJ2-1	TRBV6-6	NA	TRBD2
TGCAGCGTTCTCCGGGACAGGGGCTACGAGCAGTACTTC	CSVLRDRGYEQYF	TRBJ2-7	TRBV29-1	NA	TRBD1
TGCGCCAGCAGCTTAGGGACTAGCTTAGATACGCAGTATTTT	CASSLGTSLDTQYF	TRBJ2-3	TRBV5-1	NA	TRBD2
TGTGCCAGCAGGACCGGGGGGTACGAGCAGTACTTC	CASRTGGYEQYF	TRBJ2-7	TRBV28	NA	TRBD2
TGTGCCAGCAGCTTGTCAGGAGATGGCTACACCTTC	CASSLSGDGYTF	TRBJ1-2	TRBV5-6	NA	NA
TGTGCCAGCAGTCCAACGGGCAGGGTGAACACCGGGGAGCTGTTTTTT	CASSPTGRVNTGELFF	TRBJ2-2	TRBV28	NA	NA
TGTGCCAGCAGTTACTCGCTCGATACAGGGAGTGAAAAACTGTTTTTT	CASSYSLDTGSEKLFF	TRBJ1-4	TRBV6-5	NA	NA
TGTGCCAGCAGCGTACGGGGCCTAGCTAACTATGGCTACACCTTC	CASSVRGLANYGYTF	TRBJ1-2	TRBV11-2	NA	NA
TGCGCCAGCAGCTTGGGGGCGACTGACAACACCGGGGAGCTGTTTTTT	CASSLGATDNTGELFF	TRBJ2-2	TRBV5-1	NA	NA
TGTGCCAGCAGCTCCACCACAGATACGCAGTATTTT	CASSSTTDTQYF	TRBJ2-3	TRBV11-2	NA	NA
TGCAGTGCTCGGCAGAACACTGAAGCTTTCTTT	CSARQNTEAFF	TRBJ1-1	TRBV20-1	NA	NA
TGTGCCAGCAGCTCGGGGAGGACTAGCTCAGAGCAGTACTTC	CASSSGRTSSEQYF	TRBJ2-5	TRBV7-3	NA	TRBD2
TGTGCCAGCAGTTCCCCGGGGACTAGGCACAGGGAGACCCAGTACTTC	CASSSPGTRHRETQYF	TRBJ2-5	TRBV28	NA	TRBD2
TGTGCCAGCAGTCCAAACAGGGCTCCCTACGAGCAGTACTTC	CASSPNRAPYEQYF	TRBJ2-7	TRBV6-5	NA	NA
TGTGCCAGCAGTTCCACGTACCAAGAGACCCAGTACTTC	CASSSTYQETQYF	TRBJ2-5	TRBV27	NA	NA
TGTGCCAGCAGCCTCGGGGTCGGGCACACTGAAGCTTTCTTT	CASSLGVGHTEAFF	TRBJ1-1	TRBV7-2	NA	NA
TGTGCCAGTAGTATGTCGAAGACTAGCGGGAGTCGGGAGACCCAGTACTTC	CASSMSKTSGSRETQYF	TRBJ2-5	TRBV19	NA	TRBD2
TGTGCCAGCAGTGAGATGTCGGGCTACGAGCAGTACTTC	CASSEMSGYEQYF	TRBJ2-7	TRBV6-1	once	NA
TGTGCCAGCAGCCTCAGGGTTGAGACGGCTGAAGCTTTCTTT	CASSLRVETAEAFF	TRBJ1-1	TRBV9	NA	NA
TGTGCCAGCAGCCAAGAAAGGGCGTTCTATCAGCCCCAGCATTTT	CASSQERAFYQPQHF	TRBJ1-5	TRBV14	many	NA
TGTGCCAGCAGCCCGAGCAGGGAGACCCAGTACTTC	CASSPSRETQYF	TRBJ2-5	TRBV7-6	few	NA
TGTGCCAGCAGCGTAGATATAGCGGGAATCTATGGCTACACCTTC	CASSVDIAGIYGYTF	TRBJ1-2	TRBV9	NA	NA
TGTGCCAGCAGTGACCGGGTTTCGAGGGAGCAGTACTTC	CASSDRVSREQYF	TRBJ2-7	TRBV25-1	NA	NA
TGTGCCACCGGGACAGGGGATGGGACCTACGAGCAGTACTTC	CATGTGDGTYEQYF	TRBJ2-7	TRBV10-3	NA	TRBD1
TGTGCCAGCAGTGCCCTGGGCTCGGGGCGTGAAAAACTGTTTTTT	CASSALGSGREKLFF	TRBJ1-4	TRBV25-1	NA	NA
TGTGCCAGCAGCTTACAGGGGAATCAGAACACTGAAGCTTTCTTT	CASSLQGNQNTEAFF	TRBJ1-1	TRBV7-9	few	NA
TGTGCCAGCAGTTCCCCGGGTGGCGGGATAGCGTACGAGCAGTACTTC	CASSSPGGGIAYEQYF	TRBJ2-7	TRBV28	NA	NA
TGCGCCAGCAGTCGCGGACCGGCCTACGAGCAGTACTTC	CASSRGPAYEQYF	TRBJ2-7	TRBV23-1	few	NA
TGTGCCAGCACTAGGGACAGATTCACCGGGGAGCTGTTTTTT	CASTRDRFTGELFF	TRBJ2-2	TRBV27	once	TRBD1
TGCGCCAGCAGCCAAGATAGCATTCTTCTAGTGACAGATACGCAGTATTTT	CASSQDSILLVTDTQYF	TRBJ2-3	TRBV4-1	NA	NA
TGCGCCAGCAGTGAGTCGAAAGAGAACACTGAAGCTTTCTTT	CASSESKENTEAFF	TRBJ1-1	TRBV10-2	NA	NA
TGCAGCGTTGAAGACCGAGCAGGGACCTACGAGCAGTACTTC	CSVEDRAGTYEQYF	TRBJ2-7	TRBV29-1	NA	NA
TGTGCCATCAACGAGAGGGGGGCCAGGGACTATGGCTACACCTTC	CAINERGARDYGYTF	TRBJ1-2	TRBV10-3	NA	NA
TGTGCCATCAGCTCCCGTACTAGCGGGCTTTCTCCTAGCACAGATACGCAGTATTTT	CAISSRTSGLSPSTDTQYF	TRBJ2-3	TRBV10-3	NA	TRBD2
TGTGCCAGCAGTTTAGACCCAGAAGACGGTCTCGGCTACACCTTC	CASSLDPEDGLGYTF	TRBJ1-2	TRBV28	few	NA
TGTGCCAGTAGTACGGGACTAGCGAACGTAGATGAGCAGTTCTTC	CASSTGLANVDEQFF	TRBJ2-1	TRBV19	NA	TRBD2
TGTGCCAGCAGTACGGTCATGGAGACCCAGTACTTC	CASSTVMETQYF	TRBJ2-5	TRBV2	many	NA
TGCGCCAGCAGCTTGACAGGGGAGGGAAACACCATATATTTT	CASSLTGEGNTIYF	TRBJ1-3	TRBV5-1	NA	TRBD1
TGTGCCAGCAGTCGTCAGGGGAAAGAGACCCAGTACTTC	CASSRQGKETQYF	TRBJ2-5	TRBV2	NA	NA
TGTGCCAGCAGCGGAGAGGGGGTTGGGGGGACCCAGTACTTC	CASSGEGVGGTQYF	TRBJ2-5	TRBV5-4	NA	NA
TGTGCCAGCAGTGGCGGGACAGATAGCAATCAGCCCCAGCATTTT	CASSGGTDSNQPQHF	TRBJ1-5	TRBV25-1	few	TRBD1
TGTGCCAGCAGCTTAGGCAGGGTCGGACAGCCCCAGCATTTT	CASSLGRVGQPQHF	TRBJ1-5	TRBV7-8	NA	NA
TGTGCCAGCAGCCCACTAGCGGGAAGTGAGCAGTTCTTC	CASSPLAGSEQFF	TRBJ2-1	TRBV11-2	few	TRBD2
TGTGCCAGCAGCCCGGACACCCTTAGCGGGATCAACGAGCAGTACTTC	CASSPDTLSGINEQYF	TRBJ2-7	TRBV7-2	few	TRBD2
TGTGCCAGCTCACCTGAACATACTGAAGCTTTCTTT	CASSPEHTEAFF	TRBJ1-1	TRBV18	NA	NA
TGTGCCAGCAGTGAGGAGGACAGGGGGCCATCAGCCCAGCATTTT	CASSEEDRGPSAQHF	TRBJ1-5	TRBV6-1	NA	TRBD1
TGCGCCAGCAGCTTGGCAAGCGGATCCTACAATGAGCAGTTCTTC	CASSLASGSYNEQFF	TRBJ2-1	TRBV5-1	NA	NA
TGTGCCAGCAGCCCTCTCGGGACAGGGAAGGACGAGCAGTACTTC	CASSPLGTGKDEQYF	TRBJ2-7	TRBV28	NA	TRBD1
TGTGCCAGCAGTACCCCCGGGGGGCGGCGTGAAAAACTGTTTTTT	CASSTPGGRREKLFF	TRBJ1-4	TRBV28	NA	NA
TGTGCCAGCGCAGTGGAGGGGGAGCAGTTCTTC	CASAVEGEQFF	TRBJ2-1	TRBV6-1	NA	NA
TGCGCCAGCAGGGGACAGGGCAATGAGCAGTTCTTC	CASRGQGNEQFF	TRBJ2-1	TRBV10-1	NA	TRBD1
TGTGCCAGCAGTAGATTAAGAACAGGGAGGACCGGGGAGCTGTTTTTT	CASSRLRTGRTGELFF	TRBJ2-2	TRBV27	NA	NA
TGTGCCAGCAGCCCAGCGGGGCTAATTATGAACACTGAAGCTTTCTTT	CASSPAGLIMNTEAFF	TRBJ1-1	TRBV7-9	NA	NA